This T cell receptor (beta chain) is from a study of human T cells and chemical hapten exposure. One entry per CDR3 protein, called by TCRdb with MiXCR from the RACE reads. The table records tens of thousands of distinct CDR3 sequences, 9.4% of them present only once. Germline loops: CDR1 MGHRA, CDR2 YSYEKL. The V and J ends lost 1 base and 8 bases respectively, with 14 bases between them. This CDR3 comprises 15 residues. This clonotype was counted many times. Time point of the sample: pre-sensitization, week 0. The treatment: therapeutic diphenylcyclopropenone sensitization with weekly scalp DPC. This clonotype was sampled from a woman aged 40 to 55 with alopecia areata. Some clones in this sample may be carry-over from other donors' samples. Specimen: whole blood, collected in connection with sensitization to the hapten diphenylcyclopropenone (DPC). The chain couples TRBV4-1 to TRBJ1-4; D gene ambiguous. The CDR3: CASSQVGRQPEKLFF. CDR3 sequence (DNA): TGCGCCAGCAGCCAAGTCGGTCGGCAGCCAGAAAAACTGTTTTTT.